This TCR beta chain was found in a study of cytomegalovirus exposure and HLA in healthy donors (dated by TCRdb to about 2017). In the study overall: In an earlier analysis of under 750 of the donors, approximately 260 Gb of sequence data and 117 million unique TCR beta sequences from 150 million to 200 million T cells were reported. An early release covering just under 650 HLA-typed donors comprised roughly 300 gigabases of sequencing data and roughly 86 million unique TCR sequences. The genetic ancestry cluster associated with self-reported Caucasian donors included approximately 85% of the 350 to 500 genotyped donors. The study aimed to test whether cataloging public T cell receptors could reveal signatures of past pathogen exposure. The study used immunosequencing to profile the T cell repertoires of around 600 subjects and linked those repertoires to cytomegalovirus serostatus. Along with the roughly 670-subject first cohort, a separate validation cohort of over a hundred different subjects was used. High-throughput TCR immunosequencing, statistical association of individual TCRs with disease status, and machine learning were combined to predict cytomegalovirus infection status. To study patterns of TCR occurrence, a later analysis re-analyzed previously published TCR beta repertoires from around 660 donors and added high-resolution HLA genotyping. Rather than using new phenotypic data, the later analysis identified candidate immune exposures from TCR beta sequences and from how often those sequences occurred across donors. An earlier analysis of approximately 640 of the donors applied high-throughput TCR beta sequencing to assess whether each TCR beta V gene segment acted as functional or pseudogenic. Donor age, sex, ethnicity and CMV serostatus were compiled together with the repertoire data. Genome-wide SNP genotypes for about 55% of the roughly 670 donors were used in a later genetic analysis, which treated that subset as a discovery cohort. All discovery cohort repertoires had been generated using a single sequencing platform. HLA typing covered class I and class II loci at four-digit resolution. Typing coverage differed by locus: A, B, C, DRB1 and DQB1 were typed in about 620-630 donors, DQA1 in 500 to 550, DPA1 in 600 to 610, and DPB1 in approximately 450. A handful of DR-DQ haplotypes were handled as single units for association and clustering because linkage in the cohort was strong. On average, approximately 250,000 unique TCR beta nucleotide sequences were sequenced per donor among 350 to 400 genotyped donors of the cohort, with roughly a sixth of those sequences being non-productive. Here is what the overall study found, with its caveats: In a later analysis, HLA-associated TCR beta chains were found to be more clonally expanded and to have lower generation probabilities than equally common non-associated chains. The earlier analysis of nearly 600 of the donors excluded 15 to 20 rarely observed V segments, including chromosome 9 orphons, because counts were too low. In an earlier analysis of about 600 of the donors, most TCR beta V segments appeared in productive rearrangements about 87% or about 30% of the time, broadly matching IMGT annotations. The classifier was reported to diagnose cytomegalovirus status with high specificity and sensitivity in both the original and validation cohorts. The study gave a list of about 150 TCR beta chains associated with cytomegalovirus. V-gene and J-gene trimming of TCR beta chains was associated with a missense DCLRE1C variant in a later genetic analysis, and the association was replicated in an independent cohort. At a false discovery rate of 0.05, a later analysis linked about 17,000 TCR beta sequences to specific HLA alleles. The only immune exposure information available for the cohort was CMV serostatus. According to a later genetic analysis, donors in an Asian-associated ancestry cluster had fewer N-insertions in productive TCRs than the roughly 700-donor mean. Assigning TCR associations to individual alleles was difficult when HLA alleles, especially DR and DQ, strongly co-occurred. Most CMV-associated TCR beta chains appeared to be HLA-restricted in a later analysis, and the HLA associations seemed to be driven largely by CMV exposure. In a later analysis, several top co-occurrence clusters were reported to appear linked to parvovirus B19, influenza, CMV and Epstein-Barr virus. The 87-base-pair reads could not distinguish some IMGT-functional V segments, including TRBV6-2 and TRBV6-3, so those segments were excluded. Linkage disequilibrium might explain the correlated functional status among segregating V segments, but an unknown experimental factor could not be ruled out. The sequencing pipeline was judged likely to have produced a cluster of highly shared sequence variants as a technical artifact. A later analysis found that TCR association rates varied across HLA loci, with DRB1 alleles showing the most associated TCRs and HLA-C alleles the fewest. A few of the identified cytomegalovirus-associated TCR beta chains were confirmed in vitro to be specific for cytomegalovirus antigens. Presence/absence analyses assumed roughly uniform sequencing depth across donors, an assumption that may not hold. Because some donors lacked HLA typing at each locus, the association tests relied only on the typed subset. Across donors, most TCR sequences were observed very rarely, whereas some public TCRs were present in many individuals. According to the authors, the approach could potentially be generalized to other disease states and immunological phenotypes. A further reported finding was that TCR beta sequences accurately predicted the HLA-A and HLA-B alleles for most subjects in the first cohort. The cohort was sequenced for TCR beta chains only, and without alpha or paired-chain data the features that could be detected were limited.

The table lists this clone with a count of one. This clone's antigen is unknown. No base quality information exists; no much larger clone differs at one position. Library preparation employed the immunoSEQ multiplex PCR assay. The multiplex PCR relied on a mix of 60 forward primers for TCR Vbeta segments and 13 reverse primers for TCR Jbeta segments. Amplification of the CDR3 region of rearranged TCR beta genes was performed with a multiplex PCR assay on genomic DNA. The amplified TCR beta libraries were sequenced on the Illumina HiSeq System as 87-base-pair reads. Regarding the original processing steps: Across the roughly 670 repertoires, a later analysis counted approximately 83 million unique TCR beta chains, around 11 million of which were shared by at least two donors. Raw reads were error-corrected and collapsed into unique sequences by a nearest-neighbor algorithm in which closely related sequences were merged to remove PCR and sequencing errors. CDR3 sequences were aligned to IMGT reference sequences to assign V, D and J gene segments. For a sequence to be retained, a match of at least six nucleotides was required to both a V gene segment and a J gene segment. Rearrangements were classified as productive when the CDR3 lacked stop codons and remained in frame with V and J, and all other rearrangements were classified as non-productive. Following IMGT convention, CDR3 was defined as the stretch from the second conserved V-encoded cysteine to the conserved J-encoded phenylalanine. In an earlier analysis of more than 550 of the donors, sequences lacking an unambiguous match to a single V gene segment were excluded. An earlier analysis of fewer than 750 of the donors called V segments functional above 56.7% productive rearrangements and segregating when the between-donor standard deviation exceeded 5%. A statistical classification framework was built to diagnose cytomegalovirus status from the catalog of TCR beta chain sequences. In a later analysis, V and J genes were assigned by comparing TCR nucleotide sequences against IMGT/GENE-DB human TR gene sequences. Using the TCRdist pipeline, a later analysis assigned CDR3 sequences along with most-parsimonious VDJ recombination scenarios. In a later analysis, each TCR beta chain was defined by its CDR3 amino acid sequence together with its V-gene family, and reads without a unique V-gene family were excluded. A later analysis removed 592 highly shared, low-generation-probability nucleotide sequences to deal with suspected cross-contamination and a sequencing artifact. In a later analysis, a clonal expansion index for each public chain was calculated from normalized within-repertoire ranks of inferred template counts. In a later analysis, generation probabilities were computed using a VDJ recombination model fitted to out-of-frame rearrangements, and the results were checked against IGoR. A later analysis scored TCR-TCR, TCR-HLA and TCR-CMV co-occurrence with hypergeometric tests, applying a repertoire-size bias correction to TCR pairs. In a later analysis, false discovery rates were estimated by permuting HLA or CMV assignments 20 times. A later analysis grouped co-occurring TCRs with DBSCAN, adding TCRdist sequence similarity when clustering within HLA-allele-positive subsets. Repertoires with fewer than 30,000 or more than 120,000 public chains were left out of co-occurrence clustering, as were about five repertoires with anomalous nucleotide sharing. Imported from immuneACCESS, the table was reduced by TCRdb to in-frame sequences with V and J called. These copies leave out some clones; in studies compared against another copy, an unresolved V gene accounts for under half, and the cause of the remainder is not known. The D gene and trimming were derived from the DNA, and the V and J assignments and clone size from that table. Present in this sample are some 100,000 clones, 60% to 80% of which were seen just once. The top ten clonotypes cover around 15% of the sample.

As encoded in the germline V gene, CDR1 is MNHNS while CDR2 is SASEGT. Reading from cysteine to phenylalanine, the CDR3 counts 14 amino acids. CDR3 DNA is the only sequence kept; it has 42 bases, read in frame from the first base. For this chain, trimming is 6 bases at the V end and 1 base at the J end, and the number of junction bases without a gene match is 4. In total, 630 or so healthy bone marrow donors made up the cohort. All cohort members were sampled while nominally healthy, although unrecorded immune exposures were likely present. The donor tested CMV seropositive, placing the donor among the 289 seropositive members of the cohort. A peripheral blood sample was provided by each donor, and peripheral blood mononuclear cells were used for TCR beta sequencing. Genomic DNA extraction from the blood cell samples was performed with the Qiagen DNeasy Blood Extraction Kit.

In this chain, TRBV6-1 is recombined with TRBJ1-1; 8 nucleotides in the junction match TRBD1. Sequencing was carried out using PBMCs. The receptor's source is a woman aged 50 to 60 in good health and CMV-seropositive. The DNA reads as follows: TGTGCCAGCAGACGGGACAGGTGGAACACTGAAGCTTTCTTT. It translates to CASRRDRWNTEAFF.